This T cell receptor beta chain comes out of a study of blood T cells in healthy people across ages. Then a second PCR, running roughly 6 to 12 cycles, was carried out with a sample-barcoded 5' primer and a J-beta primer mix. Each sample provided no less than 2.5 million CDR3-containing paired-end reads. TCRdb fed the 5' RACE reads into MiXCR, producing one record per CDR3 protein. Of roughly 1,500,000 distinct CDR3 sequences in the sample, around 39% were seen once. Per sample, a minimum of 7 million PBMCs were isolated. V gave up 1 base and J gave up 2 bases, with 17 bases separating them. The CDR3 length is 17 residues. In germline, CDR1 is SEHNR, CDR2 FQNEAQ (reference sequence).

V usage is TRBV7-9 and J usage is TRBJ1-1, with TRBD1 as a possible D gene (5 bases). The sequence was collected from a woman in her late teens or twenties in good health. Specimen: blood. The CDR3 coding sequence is TGTGCCAGCAGCTTAGTAATTATCGGGGGTTCAAACACTGAAGCTTTCTTT. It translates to CASSLVIIGGSNTEAFF.